Each of the 5 T cell receptor beta chains below was sequenced from the same sample in a study of CD8 T cells in ankylosing spondylitis. Broader study findings: Characteristic of ankylosing spondylitis blood, it appeared, was a TCR beta motif comprising several highly homologous variants.

A single record per CDR3 protein comes from TCRdb applying MiXCR to the 5' RACE reads. The repertoire holds about 460,000 distinct CDR3 sequences, with approximately 5% as singletons. No antigen is known for these receptors. The sample taken for sequencing was blood, either unsorted or a sorted T cell fraction (not recorded which). Receptors originate from a male donor with ankylosing spondylitis.

To note about this clonotype: This may be a read error: a much more frequent sequence differs by one nucleotide. This rearrangement joins TRBV10-3 to TRBJ2-3; TRBD1 is a possible D gene (6 bases). Trimming took 7 bases from V and 1 from J, leaving 15 bases between them. The CDR3 is 15 amino acids. The germline V gene encodes CDR1 ENHRY and CDR2 SYGVKD. The CDR3 here is CAINTGQTRTDTQYF. CDR3 nucleotide sequence: TGTGCCATCAATACCGGACAGACTCGCACAGATACGCAGTATTTT.

A note on this clonotype: A much larger clonotype is one base distant, so this may be a read error. V usage is TRBV20-1 and J usage is TRBJ2-1, with 7 bases matching TRBD1. Losses at the gene ends were 6 bases for V and 4 bases for J; bases not matched to a gene: 12. The CDR3 spans 15 residues. CDR1 and CDR2 from the germline V gene are DFQATT and SNEGSKA (reference sequence). In nucleotides, the CDR3 is TGCAGTGCAGAGTACGGGACAGCGCGATACAATGAGCAGTTCTTC. Translated: CSAEYGTARYNEQFF.

This clonotype showed up many times. The J gene is TRBJ2-7, the V gene TRBV28, with TRBD1 matching 7 bases. With 6 bases clipped from V and 0 bases from J, the junction kept 5 bases outside the gene matches. This CDR3 contains 14 residues. Germline V gene data show CDR1 as MDHEN and CDR2 as SYDVKM. The CDR3 DNA reads as TGTGCCAGCAGAACGAGGACAGGCTCCTACGAGCAGTACTTC. This encodes CASRTRTGSYEQYF. Full variable domain (missing parts from reference TRBV28 and TRBJ2-7): DVKVTQSSRYLVKRTGEKVFLECVQDMDHENMFWYRQDPGLGLRLIYFSYDVKMKEKGDIPEGYSVSREKKERFSLILESASTNQTSMYLCASRTRTGSYEQYFGPGTRLTVT.

This clonotype was found many times. The chain uses TRBV4-2 and TRBJ2-7, with 11 positions matching TRBD2. This CDR3 is built from 15 residues. Germline-derived CDR1 and CDR2 are LGHNA and YNFKEQ. V shed 5 bases and J 2 bases; nucleotides not matched to a gene: 5. CDR3 DNA sequence: TGTGCCAGCAGCTCAATGGGACTAGCGGCCTACGAGCAGTACTTC. Translating it yields CASSSMGLAAYEQYF.

This clonotype appeared many times. V is TRBV20-1 and J is TRBJ2-3; 16 nucleotides align to TRBD2. CDR1 is DFQATT, CDR2 SNEGSKA, per germline (reference sequence). V shed 0 bases, J shed 1 base, and the junction held 4 bases outside the gene matches. The CDR3 runs to 18 residues. CDR3 in amino acids: CSAREPGLAGGRTDTQYF. CDR3 DNA: TGCAGTGCTAGAGAACCGGGACTAGCGGGAGGGCGCACAGATACGCAGTATTTT.